The next 12 T cell receptor beta chains were all read from a single sample in a study of CD8 T cells in ankylosing spondylitis. Study-level findings and limits: Ankylosing spondylitis blood seemed to carry a telltale TCR beta motif made of fewer than ten highly homologous variants.

These receptors have no known antigen. TCRdb re-derived calls from the 5' RACE reads in MiXCR, one entry per CDR3 protein. The repertoire includes more than 250,000 distinct CDR3 sequences, 7.5% to 9% of them detected once, and less than 15% sits in the top ten. Sample: blood, either unsorted or a sorted T cell fraction (not recorded which). The source of these receptors is a male donor with ankylosing spondylitis.

This chain uses TRBV6-2 or TRBV6-3 with TRBJ2-7, with D unclear. V shed 2 bases and J shed 0 bases, with 8 bases lying between them. There are 14 residues in the CDR3. CDR1 is MNHEY, CDR2 SVGEGT, per germline. The CDR3 here is CASSYDPYSYEQYF. Written as DNA, the CDR3 is TGTGCCAGCAGTTACGATCCCTACTCCTACGAGCAGTACTTC.

The V call is TRBV18, the J call TRBJ2-7; 9 bases agree with TRBD1. CDR1 is KGHSH and CDR2 is LQKENI in the germline V gene. V was clipped by 4 bases and J by 5 bases; unmatched bases: 9. The length of the CDR3 is 15 residues. The CDR3 here is CASSRTGGLTNEQYF. The CDR3 bases are TGTGCCAGCTCACGAACAGGGGGCCTAACCAACGAGCAGTACTTC.

The rearrangement links TRBV6-1 to TRBJ2-1; TRBD2 aligns across 8 bases. The CDR3 is 15 amino acids. With V trimmed by 7 bases and J by 0 bases, 5 bases remained unmatched. CDR1 is MNHNS and CDR2 is SASEGT in the germline V gene. In nucleotides, the CDR3 is TGTGCCAGCACCCGTAGCGGGATCTCCTACAATGAGCAGTTCTTC. The encoded protein is CASTRSGISYNEQFF.

This clonotype was seen only a few times. This chain links TRBV29-1 with TRBJ2-7, with 7 bases lining up with TRBD1. Germline V lookup: CDR1 SQVTM, CDR2 ANQGSEA. The junction had 1 base not matched to a gene; V was cut back by 0 bases and J by 2 bases. This CDR3 has 13 residues. The CDR3 spells CSVEETGAYEQYF. In DNA form, the CDR3 reads TGCAGCGTTGAAGAAACAGGGGCCTACGAGCAGTACTTC.

V and J are TRBV19 and TRBJ2-1; 7 bases map to TRBD2. CDR1 LNHDA and CDR2 SQIVND come from the germline V gene (reference sequence). The V gene end was trimmed by 6 bases and the J gene end by 8 bases; junction bases not matched to a gene: 7. CDR3 length equals 13 residues. Here the CDR3 DNA reads TGTGCCAGTAGCCTGACTAGCTTGGATGAGCAGTTCTTC. Its translation is CASSLTSLDEQFF.

In this sample, this clonotype turned up many times. The gene calls are TRBV6-1 and TRBJ2-2; D is possibly TRBD1 or TRBD2 (5 bases each). Trimming pared 5 bases from V and 6 bases from J, leaving 16 bases between. Germline CDR1 is MNHNS and CDR2 is SASEGT. This CDR3 is built from 15 residues. CDR3 sequence reads: CASSTPGTLPGELFF. The CDR3 DNA follows: TGTGCCAGCAGTACCCCCGGGACCCTGCCCGGGGAGCTGTTTTTT.

This clonotype has only a few counts. CDR3 nucleotide sequence: TGTGCCAGCTCACCAGAGGTTGGGGCAGGAAATTCACCCCTCCACTTT. This translates into CASSPEVGAGNSPLHF. The V call is TRBV18, the J call TRBJ1-6, with D perhaps matching TRBD1 (5 bases). The CDR3 covers 16 residues. Trimming shortened V by 2 bases and J by 7 bases, and 15 bases separated the two germline ends. Germline CDR1 and CDR2: KGHSH and LQKENI.

This clonotype appeared a few times. The J gene is TRBJ1-2, the V gene TRBV10-3; D gene unclear. The CDR3 runs 13 residues. Between the trimmed V and J ends, which lost 2 bases and 5 bases, there was a span of 9 bases. Germline CDR1 reads ENHRY; CDR2 reads SYGVKD. The CDR3, as DNA: TGTGCCATCAGTGAGCGAAGGGATTATGGCTACACCTTC. This sequence encodes CAISERRDYGYTF.

This clonotype was counted a few times. The V and J genes are TRBV2 and TRBJ2-1; 13 positions match TRBD2. This CDR3 region has 16 residues. Germline values: CDR1 SNHLY, CDR2 FYNNEI. Losses at the gene ends were 6 bases for V and 1 base for J; bases not matched to a gene: 3. The CDR3 sequence: CASSGTSGISYNEQFF. The CDR3, as DNA: TGTGCCAGCAGCGGGACTAGCGGGATTTCCTACAATGAGCAGTTCTTC. Looking up the rest from reference TRBV2 and TRBJ2-1 gives the full variable domain: EPEVTQTPSHQVTQMGQEVILRCVPISNHLYFYWYRQILGQKVEFLVSFYNNEISEKSEIFDDQFSVERPDGSNFTLKIRSTKLEDSAMYFCASSGTSGISYNEQFFGPGTRLTVL.

This clonotype was detected only a few times. This chain uses TRBV28 with TRBJ2-7, with D perhaps TRBD1 or TRBD2 (5 bases each). Germline values: CDR1 MDHEN, CDR2 SYDVKM. The V and J ends lost 5 bases and 4 bases respectively, with 15 bases between them. The CDR3 length is 14 residues. The CDR3 DNA reads as TGTGCCAGCAGTCCAGACGGGGCCGTATACGAGCAGTACTTC. Translated: CASSPDGAVYEQYF.

This clonotype was observed many times. V gene TRBV5-1 combines with J gene TRBJ2-3, with 9 positions matching TRBD2. The CDR3 has 17 amino acids. Per germline, CDR1 SGHRS and CDR2 YFSETQ. Trimming took 2 bases from V and 4 from J; bases not matched to a gene: 11. This chain's CDR3 is CASSFGALAGVADTQYF. Written as DNA, the CDR3 is TGCGCCAGCAGCTTTGGGGCCTTAGCGGGAGTTGCAGATACGCAGTATTTT.

J is TRBJ1-1 and V is TRBV5-1; D is possibly TRBD1 (5 bases). Trimming removed 4 bases from V and 1 base from J, with 14 bases in between. This CDR3 is built from 15 residues. Looked up from germline, CDR1 is SGHRS and CDR2 is YFSETQ. CDR3 sequence: CASSAPGTANTEAFF. CDR3 nucleotide sequence: TGCGCCAGCAGCGCGCCCGGGACGGCGAACACTGAAGCTTTCTTT.